This T cell receptor (beta chain) is drawn from a study of blood T cell repertoires in COVID-19. The V gene lost 7 bases and the J gene lost 7 bases, with 19 bases spanning the gap. Germline V gives CDR1 MNHEY, CDR2 SVGAGI. The CDR3 has 15 amino acids. TCRdb's table, derived via immunoSEQ multiplex PCR, lists solely in-frame clones and lacks some. The table records 95,000 to 150,000 clones, around three quarters of them present only once. This clone was picked up a small number of times. The chain employs TRBV6-5 and TRBJ1-4; D gene ambiguous. This TCR derives from a woman aged 70 to 79 with acute or convalescent COVID-19. The material sequenced was peripheral blood. The chain's CDR3 is CASTGDGSSSEKLFF. As DNA, the CDR3 is TGTGCCAGCACCGGGGATGGTAGTAGTTCTGAAAAACTGTTTTTT.